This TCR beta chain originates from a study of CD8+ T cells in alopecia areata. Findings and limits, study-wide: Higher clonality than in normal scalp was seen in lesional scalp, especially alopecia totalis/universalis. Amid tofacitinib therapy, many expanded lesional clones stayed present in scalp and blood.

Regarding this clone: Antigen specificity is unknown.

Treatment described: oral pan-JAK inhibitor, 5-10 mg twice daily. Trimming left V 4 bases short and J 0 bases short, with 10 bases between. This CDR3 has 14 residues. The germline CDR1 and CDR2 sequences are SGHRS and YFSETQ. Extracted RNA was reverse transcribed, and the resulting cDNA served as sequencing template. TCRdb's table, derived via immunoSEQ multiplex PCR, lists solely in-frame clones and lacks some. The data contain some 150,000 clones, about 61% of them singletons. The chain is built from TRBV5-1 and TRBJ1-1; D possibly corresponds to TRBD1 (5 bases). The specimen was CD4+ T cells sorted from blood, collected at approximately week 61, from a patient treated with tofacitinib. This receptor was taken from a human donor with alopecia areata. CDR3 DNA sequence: TGCGCCAGCAGCCTCGGGACGTTGAACACTGAAGCTTTCTTT. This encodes CASSLGTLNTEAFF.